This TCR beta chain was retrieved from a study of T cell changes during pregnancy in multiple sclerosis. The table came from immunoSEQ multiplex PCR; TCRdb's copy has only in-frame clones and leaves some out. The data contain tens of thousands of clones, roughly 92% of them singletons. The receptor's source is a female donor with multiple sclerosis, enrolled in a pregnancy study. The specimen comprised CD8+ T cells from peripheral blood mononuclear cells, sampled in the third trimester of pregnancy.

This CDR3 is CASRTVSYSGNTIYF. Written as DNA, the CDR3 is TGTGCCAGTAGAACCGTGTCCTACTCTGGAAACACCATATATTTT. The rearrangement links TRBV19 to TRBJ1-3; D unclear. Between the trimmed V and J ends, which lost 6 bases and 0 bases, there was a span of 12 bases. The length of the CDR3 is 15 residues. CDR1 is LNHDA, CDR2 SQIVND, per germline (reference sequence).